These T cell receptor beta chains were read from a single sample in a study of control samples from healthy donors and cancer patients. Sequenced by immunoSEQ multiplex PCR; TCRdb stores in-frame clones only, minus some. Among about 150,000 clones listed, roughly 94% were seen once. Sample: blood. Receptors were obtained from a man in his forties in good health. The CDR3 runs from the conserved cysteine through the conserved F or W. A D gene is named only where the DNA matches it firmly. Size tells how often a clone was seen (once, few, many) or the class of an expanded clone, and some rows leave it out.

v_call	clone_size	d_call	j_call	cdr3_aa	cdr3_nt
TRBV5-1	NA	TRBD1	TRBJ2-7	CASRGTGVYEQYF	TGCGCCAGCAGGGGGACAGGGGTTTACGAGCAGTACTTC
TRBV4-2	NA	TRBD1	TRBJ2-3	CASSQAGGPGDTQYF	TGTGCCAGCAGCCAAGCAGGGGGCCCCGGGGATACGCAGTATTTT
TRBV28	NA	NA	TRBJ1-6	CASSWGHSFSPLHF	TGTGCCAGCAGCTGGGGACACTCCTTTTCACCCCTCCACTTT
TRBV2	NA	NA	TRBJ2-5	CASSEWETQYF	TGTGCCAGCAGTGAATGGGAGACCCAGTACTTC
TRBV3-1/TRBV3-2	NA	TRBD1	TRBJ1-2	CASKPRTGYGYTF	TGTGCCAGTAAACCCCGGACAGGGTATGGCTACACCTTC
TRBV27	once	TRBD1	TRBJ2-7	CASKQGAHEQYF	TGTGCCAGCAAACAGGGGGCCCACGAGCAGTACTTC
TRBV7-9	few	TRBD1	TRBJ1-6	CASSLDTGDSYNSPLHF	TGTGCCAGCAGCTTAGATACAGGGGACTCCTATAATTCACCCCTCCACTTT
TRBV13	NA	TRBD2	TRBJ2-3	CASSASTSGEGDTQYF	TGTGCCAGCAGCGCCTCGACTAGCGGGGAGGGAGATACGCAGTATTTT
TRBV4-3	NA	NA	TRBJ1-5	CASSQAYSGSQPQHF	TGCGCCAGCAGCCAAGCCTACTCAGGGTCTCAGCCCCAGCATTTT
TRBV6-5	NA	NA	TRBJ1-1	CASSYLGFGTEAFF	TGTGCCAGCAGTTACTTGGGATTTGGGACTGAAGCTTTCTTT
TRBV7-8	NA	NA	TRBJ2-2	CASSPGLGTRNTGELFF	TGTGCCAGCAGCCCAGGGCTGGGGACACGAAACACCGGGGAGCTGTTTTTT
TRBV5-1	once	NA	TRBJ2-3	CASSLVASPYTDTQYF	TGCGCCAGCAGCTTGGTAGCCAGTCCATACACAGATACGCAGTATTTT
TRBV11-2	once	NA	TRBJ1-3	CASRTHGAGNTMYF	TGTGCCAGCAGAACACACGGAGCTGGAAACACCATGTATTTT
TRBV7-9	NA	TRBD1	TRBJ1-2	CASSVPGQGAGYTF	TGTGCCAGCAGCGTACCGGGACAGGGCGCGGGCTACACCTTC
TRBV28	NA	TRBD1	TRBJ1-1	CASSSSGGYTEAFF	TGTGCCAGCAGTTCCTCAGGGGGGTACACTGAAGCTTTCTTT
TRBV28	NA	NA	TRBJ1-1	CASTLRGLTEAFF	TGTGCCAGCACCTTGAGGGGCCTGACTGAAGCTTTCTTT
TRBV7-9	NA	NA	TRBJ2-7	CASSAGQRRNHEQYF	TGTGCCAGCAGCGCCGGACAACGGAGGAACCACGAGCAGTACTTC
TRBV5-1	once	NA	TRBJ1-1	CASSFDQPNTEAFF	TGCGCCAGCAGCTTTGACCAACCGAACACTGAAGCTTTCTTT
TRBV12-5	NA	NA	TRBJ1-1	CASGSRLNTEAFF	TGTGCTAGTGGTTCCCGGTTGAACACTGAAGCTTTCTTT
TRBV6-2/TRBV6-3	NA	NA	TRBJ1-2	CASSYGGSYGYTF	TGTGCCAGCAGTTACGGGGGTAGCTATGGCTACACCTTC
TRBV12-5	once	NA	TRBJ2-3	CASGLVSGWTDTQYF	TGTGCTAGTGGTTTGGTATCAGGGTGGACAGATACGCAGTATTTT
TRBV9	NA	NA	TRBJ1-1	CASSVGTQNTEAFF	TGTGCCAGCAGCGTAGGGACCCAGAACACTGAAGCTTTCTTT
TRBV6-5	NA	NA	TRBJ1-5	CASSLTYSNQPQHF	TGTGCCAGCAGTTTGACTTATAGCAATCAGCCCCAGCATTTT
TRBV4-1	NA	NA	TRBJ1-1	CASSLGRGDTEAFF	TGCGCCAGCAGCCTGGGACGGGGGGACACTGAAGCTTTCTTT
TRBV4-1	NA	NA	TRBJ2-5	CASSQDGRKKETQYF	TGCGCCAGCAGCCAAGATGGCAGAAAAAAAGAGACCCAGTACTTC
TRBV18	NA	TRBD1	TRBJ1-5	CASSNYGQGANQPQHF	TGTGCCAGCTCAAACTACGGACAGGGGGCTAATCAGCCCCAGCATTTT
TRBV13	NA	TRBD1	TRBJ1-6	CASSLEGQGVLRSPLHF	TGTGCCAGCAGCTTAGAGGGACAGGGAGTCTTACGGTCACCCCTCCACTTT
TRBV11-2	NA	NA	TRBJ1-6	CASSLAGQPNPLHF	TGTGCCAGCAGCTTGGCCGGTCAACCCAATCCCCTCCACTTT
TRBV18	NA	TRBD2	TRBJ2-7	CASSPNGGVGEQYF	TGTGCCAGCTCACCCAACGGGGGGGTCGGCGAGCAGTACTTC
TRBV9	NA	TRBD1	TRBJ2-3	CASSVGDTGGTDTQYF	TGTGCCAGCAGCGTAGGGGATACAGGGGGCACAGATACGCAGTATTTT
TRBV24-1	NA	NA	TRBJ2-3	CATKWANTQYF	TGTGCCACCAAGTGGGCAAATACGCAGTATTTT
TRBV11-2	NA	NA	TRBJ2-3	CASSLITGDTQYF	TGTGCCAGCAGCTTAATTACGGGAGATACGCAGTATTTT
TRBV7-9	NA	NA	TRBJ2-5	CASSLEAGGETQYF	TGTGCCAGCAGCTTAGAGGCAGGGGGGGAGACCCAGTACTTC
TRBV27	NA	NA	TRBJ1-1	CASKRDRYSYTEAFF	TGTGCCAGCAAGCGAGACAGATATAGTTACACTGAAGCTTTCTTT
TRBV7-9	NA	NA	TRBJ2-3	CASSLGALTDTQYF	TGTGCCAGCAGCTTAGGGGCACTCACAGATACGCAGTATTTT
TRBV29-1	NA	TRBD1	TRBJ1-1	CSVELGGAWDTEAFF	TGCAGCGTTGAATTAGGGGGCGCGTGGGACACTGAAGCTTTCTTT
TRBV5-5	NA	NA	TRBJ1-1	CASRHTGKNTEAFF	TGTGCCAGCAGACACACAGGGAAAAACACTGAAGCTTTCTTT
TRBV7-2	NA	TRBD1	TRBJ1-1	CASRMEGAGVNTEAFF	TGTGCCAGCCGGATGGAGGGGGCAGGAGTTAACACTGAAGCTTTCTTT
TRBV28	NA	TRBD1	TRBJ1-5	CASSVGQAVHF	TGTGCCAGCAGTGTCGGACAGGCAGTCCATTTT
TRBV28	NA	NA	TRBJ1-5	CASSFLGQTPNQPQHF	TGTGCCAGCAGTTTTTTAGGACAGACCCCAAATCAGCCCCAGCATTTT
TRBV28	NA	NA	TRBJ1-3	CASSLPGSGNTIYF	TGTGCCAGCAGTTTACCAGGGTCCGGAAACACCATATATTTT
TRBV6-5	NA	NA	TRBJ1-2	CASSYSTNYGYTF	TGTGCCAGCAGTTACTCGACCAACTATGGCTACACCTTC
TRBV19	NA	NA	TRBJ2-6	CASSISGTLSGANVLTF	TGTGCCAGTAGTATCTCCGGGACTCTCTCTGGGGCCAACGTCCTGACTTTC
TRBV11-3	NA	NA	TRBJ2-3	CASSPAPTTDTQYF	TGTGCCAGCAGCCCGGCCCCTACAACAGATACGCAGTATTTT
TRBV7-2	NA	NA	TRBJ1-2	CASSYKGRPGGYTF	TGTGCCAGCAGCTACAAAGGGCGCCCCGGTGGCTACACCTTC
TRBV6-5	NA	NA	TRBJ2-3	CASSPTFVDTQYF	TGTGCCAGCAGTCCGACGTTCGTAGATACGCAGTATTTT
TRBV6-5	NA	NA	TRBJ1-1	CASSPPGGDEAFF	TGTGCCAGCAGCCCCCCCGGCGGCGATGAAGCTTTCTTT
TRBV7-9	NA	NA	TRBJ1-2	CASSLTRTAAYGYTF	TGTGCCAGCAGCTTAACCAGGACAGCCGCCTATGGCTACACCTTC
TRBV6-2/TRBV6-3	NA	NA	TRBJ1-2	CASSYPRGDYGYTF	TGTGCCAGCAGTTACCCCCGGGGGGACTATGGCTACACCTTC
TRBV5-1	NA	NA	TRBJ1-2	CASSFLGSNYGYTF	TGCGCCAGCAGTTTTTTGGGGTCTAACTATGGCTACACCTTC
TRBV6-1	NA	NA	TRBJ2-7	CASSEGLWYEQYF	TGTGCCAGCAGTGAAGGTCTTTGGTACGAGCAGTACTTC
TRBV19	NA	NA	TRBJ2-2	CASSMGGGTTGELFF	TGTGCCAGTAGTATGGGTGGAGGAACGACCGGGGAGCTGTTTTTT
TRBV27	NA	TRBD2	TRBJ2-7	CASSLGRGALYEQYF	TGTGCCAGCAGTTTAGGGCGGGGGGCCCTTTACGAGCAGTACTTC